The 9 T cell receptor beta chains reported below all come from one sample, sequenced in a study of technical replicates of blood from a few donors. TCRdb's table, derived via immunoSEQ multiplex PCR, lists solely in-frame clones and lacks some. The sample shows 54,000 or so clones, roughly 94% of them seen only once. The specimen sequenced was T cells isolated from PBMCs. The receptors stem from a human donor in good health.

The chain employs TRBV5-6 and TRBJ1-1; D perhaps matches TRBD1 (5 bases). The V gene's germline CDR1 is SGHDT and CDR2 YYEEEE. The CDR3 contains 14 residues. V lost 4 bases, J lost 4 bases, and 14 bases lay in between. The CDR3: CASSPRGIGTEAFF. The DNA for the CDR3 is TGTGCCAGCAGCCCCCGGGGGATAGGCACTGAAGCTTTCTTT.

The genes are TRBV6-5 and TRBJ2-1; TRBD2 might be the D (6 bases). CDR3 length: 14 residues. The V gene's germline CDR1 is MNHEY and CDR2 SVGAGI. V lost 6 bases and J lost 2, with 11 bases in between. The CDR3 spells CASSLGGAYNEQFF. In nucleotides, the CDR3 is TGTGCCAGCAGCCTTGGCGGGGCCTACAATGAGCAGTTCTTC.

This clone was detected only once. The CDR3 here is CASSLGLTGEETQYF. Here the CDR3 DNA reads TGTGCCAGCAGCTTAGGTTTGACAGGGGAGGAGACCCAGTACTTC. The rearrangement joins TRBV7-9 to TRBJ2-5; 8 positions agree with TRBD1. The ends lost 1 base at V and 5 bases at J; junction bases unmatched: 6. Germline assignment: CDR1 SEHNR and CDR2 FQNEAQ (reference sequence). The CDR3 has 15 residues.

This chain uses TRBV11-3 with TRBJ1-1, with D possibly being TRBD1 (5 bases). The germline CDR1 and CDR2 sequences are SGHNT and YENEEA. The CDR3 consists of 13 residues. V shed 2 bases and J shed 3 bases, with 7 bases lying between them. CDR3 protein: CASSLRGDTEAFF. The CDR3 region has the DNA TGTGCCAGCAGCTTAAGGGGCGACACTGAAGCTTTCTTT.

This chain uses TRBV6-5 with TRBJ2-1; D possibly corresponds to TRBD2 (6 bases). Germline CDR1 and CDR2: MNHEY and SVGAGI. The CDR3 extends over 14 amino acids. V was clipped by 6 bases and J by 8 bases, with 17 bases between them. The CDR3 region is CASRPRGGTYEQFF. CDR3 DNA: TGTGCCAGCAGACCCCGGGGAGGTACTTATGAGCAGTTCTTC.

The chain carries TRBV5-1 and TRBJ2-7; 7 bases line up with TRBD2. Germline V gene data show CDR1 as SGHRS and CDR2 as YFSETQ. V trimming: 3 bases; J trimming: 7 bases; junction bases outside the gene matches: 7. This CDR3 comprises 13 residues. The CDR3 reads CASSYGREEEQYF. CDR3 nucleotides: TGCGCCAGCAGCTACGGACGGGAGGAAGAGCAGTACTTC.

The chain carries TRBV18 and TRBJ2-1, with D perhaps matching TRBD2 (5 bases). The V gene's germline CDR1 is KGHSH and CDR2 LQKENI. The CDR3 is 14 amino acids. V was clipped by 5 bases and J by 5 bases, with 13 bases between them. The CDR3 here is CASSTVSENNEQFF. The DNA of the CDR3 is TGTGCCAGCTCAACTGTTAGCGAGAACAATGAGCAGTTCTTC.

CDR3 amino acids: CASRASGISDGELFF. For the CDR3, the DNA is TGTGCCAGCAGAGCTAGCGGGATCTCAGACGGGGAGCTGTTTTTT. The rearrangement uses TRBV5-4 and TRBJ2-2, with TRBD2 matching 9 bases. The CDR3 extends over 15 amino acids. The V and J ends lost 5 bases and 7 bases, in that order; junction bases with no gene match: 9. Germline CDR1 SGHNT, CDR2 YYREEE (reference sequence). Variable domain in full (rest from reference TRBV5-4 and TRBJ2-2): ETGVTQSPTHLIKTRGQQVTLRCSSQSGHNTVSWYQQALGQGPQFIFQYYREEENGRGNFPPRFSGLQFPNYSSELNVNALELDDSALYLCASRASGISDGELFFGEGSRLTVL.

The rearrangement uses TRBV7-6 and TRBJ1-3; D might be TRBD1 (6 bases). V was shortened by 1 base and J by 0 bases, with 10 bases between the two germline ends. Germline values: CDR1 SGHVS, CDR2 FNYEAQ. The CDR3 sequence is 16 residues long. In DNA form, the CDR3 reads TGTGCCAGCAGCTTAGAGGACAGAATCTCTGGAAACACCATATATTTT. Its protein is CASSLEDRISGNTIYF.